The entry below describes one T cell receptor (beta chain). J lost 7 bases, V lost 2 bases, and 7 bases had no gene match. Per germline, CDR1 MNHEY and CDR2 SVGAGI. The CDR3 runs 16 residues. Libraries were prepared by immunoSEQ multiplex PCR; TCRdb keeps only in-frame clonotypes and omits some of them. The repertoire includes about 74,000 clones, approximately 80% of them detected once, and roughly 16% sits in the top ten. The data were taken from a study of blood T cell repertoires in COVID-19. This clonotype was obtained from a human donor in a cohort sampled during active COVID-19. The V call is TRBV6-5, the J call TRBJ2-2; 10 nucleotides agree with TRBD1. Sequencing used peripheral blood. CDR3 bases: TGTGCCAGCAGTTACAGAGGACAGGGGGTGAACGGGGAGCTGTTTTTT. This gives the protein CASSYRGQGVNGELFF.